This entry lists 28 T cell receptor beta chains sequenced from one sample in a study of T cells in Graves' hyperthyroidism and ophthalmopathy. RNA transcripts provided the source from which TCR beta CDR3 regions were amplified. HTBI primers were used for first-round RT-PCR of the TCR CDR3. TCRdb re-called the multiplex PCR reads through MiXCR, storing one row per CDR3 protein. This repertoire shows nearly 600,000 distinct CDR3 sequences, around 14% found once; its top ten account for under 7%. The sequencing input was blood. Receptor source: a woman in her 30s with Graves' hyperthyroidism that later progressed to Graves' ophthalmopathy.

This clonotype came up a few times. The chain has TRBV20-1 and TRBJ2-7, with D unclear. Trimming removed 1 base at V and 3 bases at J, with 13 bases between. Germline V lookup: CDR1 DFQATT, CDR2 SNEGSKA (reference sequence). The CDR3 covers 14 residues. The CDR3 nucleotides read TGCAGTGCTAGAGGGGCACGAGGTAGCTACGAGCAGTACTTC. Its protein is CSARGARGSYEQYF.

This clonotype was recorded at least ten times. The CDR3 loop reads CASSVWTGRRDNSPLHF. The CDR3 region has the DNA TGTGCCAGCAGCGTATGGACAGGGAGAAGGGACAATTCACCCCTCCACTTT. The V gene is TRBV5-6, the J gene TRBJ1-6, with 8 bases fitting TRBD1. This CDR3 has 17 amino acids. Germline V gene lookup returns CDR1 SGHDT and CDR2 YYEEEE. With 4 bases clipped from V and 7 bases from J, the junction kept 13 bases outside the gene matches.

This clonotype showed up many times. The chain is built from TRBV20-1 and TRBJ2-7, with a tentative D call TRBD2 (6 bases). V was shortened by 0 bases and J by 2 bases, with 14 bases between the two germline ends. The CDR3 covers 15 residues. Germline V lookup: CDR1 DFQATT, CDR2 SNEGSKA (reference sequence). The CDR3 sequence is CSARERLAHPYEQYF. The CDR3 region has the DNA TGCAGTGCTAGAGAAAGGCTAGCGCACCCCTACGAGCAGTACTTC.

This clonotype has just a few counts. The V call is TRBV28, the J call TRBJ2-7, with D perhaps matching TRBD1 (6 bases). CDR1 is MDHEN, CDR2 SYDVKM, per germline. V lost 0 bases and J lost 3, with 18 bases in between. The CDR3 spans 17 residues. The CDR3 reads CASSLWGDWTASYEQYF. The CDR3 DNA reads TGTGCCAGCAGTTTATGGGGGGATTGGACAGCGAGCTACGAGCAGTACTTC.

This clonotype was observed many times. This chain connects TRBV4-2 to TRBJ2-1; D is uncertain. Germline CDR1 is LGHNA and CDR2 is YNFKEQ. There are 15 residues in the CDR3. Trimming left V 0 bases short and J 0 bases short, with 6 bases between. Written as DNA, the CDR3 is TGTGCCAGCAGCCAAGACCCAAGCTCCTACAATGAGCAGTTCTTC. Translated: CASSQDPSSYNEQFF.

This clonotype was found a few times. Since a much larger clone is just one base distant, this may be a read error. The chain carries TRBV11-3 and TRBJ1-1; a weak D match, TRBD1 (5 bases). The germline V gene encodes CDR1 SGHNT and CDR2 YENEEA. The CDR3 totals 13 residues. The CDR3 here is CASSRQGFTKAFF. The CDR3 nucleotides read TGTGCCAGCAGTCGTCAGGGCTTCACTAAAGCTTTCTTT.

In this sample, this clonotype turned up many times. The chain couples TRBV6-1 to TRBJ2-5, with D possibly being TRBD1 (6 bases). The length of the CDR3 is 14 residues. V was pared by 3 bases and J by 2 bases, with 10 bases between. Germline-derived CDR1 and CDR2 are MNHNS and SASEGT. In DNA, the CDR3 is TGTGCCAGCAGTGAGGGACAACTGCAAGAGACCCAGTACTTC. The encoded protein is CASSEGQLQETQYF.

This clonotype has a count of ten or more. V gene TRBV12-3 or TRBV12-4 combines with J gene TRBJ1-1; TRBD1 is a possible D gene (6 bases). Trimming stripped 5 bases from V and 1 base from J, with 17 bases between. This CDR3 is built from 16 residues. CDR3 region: CASSPEEGVRNTEAFF. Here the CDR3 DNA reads TGTGCCAGCAGTCCCGAAGAGGGGGTCCGGAACACTGAAGCTTTCTTT.

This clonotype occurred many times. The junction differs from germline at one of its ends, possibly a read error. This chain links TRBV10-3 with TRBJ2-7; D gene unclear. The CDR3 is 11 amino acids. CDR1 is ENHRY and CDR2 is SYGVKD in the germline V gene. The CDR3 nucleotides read TGTGCCATCGGTGAGCCCTACGAGCAGTACTTC. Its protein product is CAIGEPYEQYF.

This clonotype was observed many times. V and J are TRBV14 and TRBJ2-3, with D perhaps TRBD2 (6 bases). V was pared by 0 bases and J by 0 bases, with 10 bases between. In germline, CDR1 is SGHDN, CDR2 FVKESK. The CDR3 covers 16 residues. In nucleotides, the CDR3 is TGTGCCAGCAGCCAAGAACCGGGAGTGAGCACAGATACGCAGTATTTT. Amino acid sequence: CASSQEPGVSTDTQYF.

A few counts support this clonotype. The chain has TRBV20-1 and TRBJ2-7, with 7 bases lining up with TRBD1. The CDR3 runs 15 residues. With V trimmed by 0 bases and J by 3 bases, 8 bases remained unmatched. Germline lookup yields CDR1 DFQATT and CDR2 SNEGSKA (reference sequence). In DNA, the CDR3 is TGCAGTGCTAGAGACACTCAGGGGGTAATCTACGAGCAGTACTTC. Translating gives CSARDTQGVIYEQYF.

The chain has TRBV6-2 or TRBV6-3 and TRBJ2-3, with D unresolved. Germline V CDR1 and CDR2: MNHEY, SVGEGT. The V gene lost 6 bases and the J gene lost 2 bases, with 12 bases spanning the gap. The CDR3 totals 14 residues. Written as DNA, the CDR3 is TGTGCCAGCAGCCCTCGAAGACCCACAGATACGCAGTATTTT. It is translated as CASSPRRPTDTQYF.

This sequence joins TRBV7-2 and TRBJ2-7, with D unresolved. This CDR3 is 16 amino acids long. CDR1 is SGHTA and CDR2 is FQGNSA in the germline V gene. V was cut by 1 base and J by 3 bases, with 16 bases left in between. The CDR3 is CASSLGYGVSNYEQYF. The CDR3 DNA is TGTGCCAGCAGCTTAGGATATGGCGTTAGTAACTACGAGCAGTACTTC.

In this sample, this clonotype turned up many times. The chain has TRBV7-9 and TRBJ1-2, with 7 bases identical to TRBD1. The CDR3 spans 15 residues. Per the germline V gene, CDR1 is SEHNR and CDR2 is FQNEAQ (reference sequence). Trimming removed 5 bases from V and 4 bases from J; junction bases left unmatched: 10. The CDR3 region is CASSPLGQDRYGYTF. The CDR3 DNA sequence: TGTGCCAGCAGCCCCTTAGGACAGGACCGCTATGGCTACACCTTC.

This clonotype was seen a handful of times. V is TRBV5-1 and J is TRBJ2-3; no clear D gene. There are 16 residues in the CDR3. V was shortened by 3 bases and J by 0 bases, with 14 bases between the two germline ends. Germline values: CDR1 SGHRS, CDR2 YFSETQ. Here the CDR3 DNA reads TGCGCCAGCAGCTCCTACGTTGAGCCTAGCACAGATACGCAGTATTTT. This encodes CASSSYVEPSTDTQYF.

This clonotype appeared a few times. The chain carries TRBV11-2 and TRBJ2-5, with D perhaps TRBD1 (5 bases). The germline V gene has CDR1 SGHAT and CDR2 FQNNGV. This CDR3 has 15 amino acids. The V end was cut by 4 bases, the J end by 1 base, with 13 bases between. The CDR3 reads CASSWRQRTQETQYF. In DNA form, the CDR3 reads TGTGCCAGCAGCTGGCGACAGAGAACCCAAGAGACCCAGTACTTC. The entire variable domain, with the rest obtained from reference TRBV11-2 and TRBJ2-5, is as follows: EAGVAQSPRYKIIEKRQSVAFWCNPISGHATLYWYQQILGQGPKLLIQFQNNGVVDDSQLPKDRFSAERLKGVDSTLKIQPAKLEDSAVYLCASSWRQRTQETQYFGPGTRLLVL.

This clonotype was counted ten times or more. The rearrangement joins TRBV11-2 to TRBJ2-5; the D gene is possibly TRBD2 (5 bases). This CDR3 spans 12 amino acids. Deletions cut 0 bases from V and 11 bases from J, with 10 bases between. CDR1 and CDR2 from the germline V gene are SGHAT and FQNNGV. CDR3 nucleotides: TGTGCCAGCAGCTTAGACTGGCCGGGACAGTACTTC. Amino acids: CASSLDWPGQYF.

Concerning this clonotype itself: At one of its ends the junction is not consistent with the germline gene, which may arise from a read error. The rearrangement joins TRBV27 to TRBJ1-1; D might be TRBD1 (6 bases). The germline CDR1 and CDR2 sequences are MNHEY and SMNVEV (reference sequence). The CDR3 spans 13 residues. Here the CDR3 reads CASSLTGNTGAFF. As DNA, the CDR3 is TGTGCCAGCAGTCTAACAGGGAACACTGGAGCTTTCTTT.

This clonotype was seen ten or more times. Here the CDR3 reads CSASSQGVPMNTEAFF. CDR3 nucleotide sequence: TGCAGTGCTAGTTCCCAGGGAGTACCCATGAACACTGAAGCTTTCTTT. J is TRBJ1-1 and V is TRBV20-1, with D maybe TRBD1 (5 bases). With 3 bases removed from V and 0 bases from J, the gap between germline ends came to 17 bases. Germline CDR1 DFQATT, CDR2 SNEGSKA (reference sequence). CDR3 length equals 16 residues.

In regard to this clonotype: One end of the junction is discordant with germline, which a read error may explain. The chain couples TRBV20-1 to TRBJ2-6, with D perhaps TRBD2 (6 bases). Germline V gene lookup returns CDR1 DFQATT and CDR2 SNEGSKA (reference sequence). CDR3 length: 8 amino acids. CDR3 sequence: CSAGGLSF. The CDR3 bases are TGCAGTGCTGGGGGACTTTCTTTC.

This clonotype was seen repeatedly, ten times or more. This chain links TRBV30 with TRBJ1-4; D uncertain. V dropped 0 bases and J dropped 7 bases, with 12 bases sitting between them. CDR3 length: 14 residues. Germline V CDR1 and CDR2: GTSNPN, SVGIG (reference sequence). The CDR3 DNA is TGTGCCTGGAGTGTCGGTAGGGCCAGTGAAAAACTGTTTTTT. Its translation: CAWSVGRASEKLFF.

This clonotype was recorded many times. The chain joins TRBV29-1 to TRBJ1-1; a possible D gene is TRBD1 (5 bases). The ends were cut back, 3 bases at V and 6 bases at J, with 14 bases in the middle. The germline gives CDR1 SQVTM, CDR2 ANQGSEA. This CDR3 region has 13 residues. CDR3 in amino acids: CSVDMAGLPEAFF. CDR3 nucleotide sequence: TGCAGCGTTGATATGGCAGGGCTACCTGAAGCTTTCTTT.

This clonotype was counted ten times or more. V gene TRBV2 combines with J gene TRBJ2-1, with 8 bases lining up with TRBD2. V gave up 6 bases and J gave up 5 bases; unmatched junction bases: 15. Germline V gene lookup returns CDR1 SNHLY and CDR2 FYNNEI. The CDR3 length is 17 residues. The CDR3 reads CASRQGNVLAENNEQFF. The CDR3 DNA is TGTGCCAGCAGACAGGGTAATGTACTAGCGGAAAACAATGAGCAGTTCTTC.

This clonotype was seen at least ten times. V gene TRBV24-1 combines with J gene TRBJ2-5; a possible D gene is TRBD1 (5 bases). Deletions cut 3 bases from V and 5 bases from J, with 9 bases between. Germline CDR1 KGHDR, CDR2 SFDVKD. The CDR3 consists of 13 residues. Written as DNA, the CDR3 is TGTGCCACCAGTGATGGAAACAGGGAGACCCAGTACTTC. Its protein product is CATSDGNRETQYF.

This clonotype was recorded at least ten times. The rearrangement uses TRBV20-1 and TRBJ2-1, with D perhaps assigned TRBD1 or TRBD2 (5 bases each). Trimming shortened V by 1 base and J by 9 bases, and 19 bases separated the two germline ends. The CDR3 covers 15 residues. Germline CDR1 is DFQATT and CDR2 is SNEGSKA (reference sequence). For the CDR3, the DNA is TGCAGTGCTAGAGCCCCCGGGACCGCCATCGGTGAGCAGTTCTTC. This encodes CSARAPGTAIGEQFF.

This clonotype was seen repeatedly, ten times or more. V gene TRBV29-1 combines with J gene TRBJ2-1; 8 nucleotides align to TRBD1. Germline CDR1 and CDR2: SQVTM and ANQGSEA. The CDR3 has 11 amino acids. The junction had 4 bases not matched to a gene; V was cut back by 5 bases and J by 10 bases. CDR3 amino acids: CSVRQGREQFF. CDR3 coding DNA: TGCAGCGTTAGACAGGGGAGGGAGCAGTTCTTC.

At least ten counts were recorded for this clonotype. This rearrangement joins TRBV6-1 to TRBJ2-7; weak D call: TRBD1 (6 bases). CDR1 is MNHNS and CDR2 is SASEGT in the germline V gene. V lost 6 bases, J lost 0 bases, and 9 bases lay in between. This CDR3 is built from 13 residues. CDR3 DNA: TGTGCCAGCAGGGGACAAGCCTCCTACGAGCAGTACTTC. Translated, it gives CASRGQASYEQYF.

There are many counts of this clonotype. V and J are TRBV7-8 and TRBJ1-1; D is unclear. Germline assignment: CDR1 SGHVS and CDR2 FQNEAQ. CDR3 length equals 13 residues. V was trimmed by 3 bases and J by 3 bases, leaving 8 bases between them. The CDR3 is CASSFSRDTEAFF. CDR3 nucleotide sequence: TGTGCCAGCAGCTTTAGCAGAGACACTGAAGCTTTCTTT.